Listed here are 12 T cell receptor beta chains from one sample, sequenced in a study of T cells after yellow fever vaccination. TCRdb re-derived calls from the 5' RACE reads in MiXCR, one entry per CDR3 protein. Among roughly 300,000 distinct CDR3 sequences listed, around 6.8% were seen once. The starting material was PBMCs, obtained roughly 46 days after the first yellow fever vaccination. Source of these receptors: a man between 18 and 29 years old who received the YFV17D yellow fever vaccine.

Only a few counts were recorded for this clonotype. This sequence joins TRBV27 and TRBJ1-6; perhaps TRBD1 as D (5 bases). CDR1 is MNHEY and CDR2 is SMNVEV in the germline V gene (reference sequence). Trimming cost V 1 base and J 6 bases, with 13 bases left between them. CDR3 size: 16 residues. The CDR3: CASSLYRRGGNSPLHF. The CDR3 coding sequence is TGTGCCAGCAGTTTATATCGTAGGGGTGGTAATTCACCCCTCCACTTT.

This clonotype was seen more than once but under ten times. The chain couples TRBV12-3 or TRBV12-4 to TRBJ2-7; D is perhaps TRBD2 (6 bases). The CDR3 loop spans 14 amino acids. V dropped 4 bases and J dropped 1 base, with 11 bases sitting between them. CDR3: CASSSLARSYEQYF. CDR3 nucleotides: TGTGCCAGCAGTTCTCTAGCGCGATCCTACGAGCAGTACTTC.

This clonotype was seen more than once but under ten times. This rearrangement joins TRBV6-2 or TRBV6-3 to TRBJ2-7; D not resolved. The CDR3 is 15 amino acids. Germline CDR1 reads MNHEY; CDR2 reads SVGEGT. Trimming shortened V by 0 bases and J by 0 bases, and 9 bases separated the two germline ends. The CDR3 bases are TGTGCCAGCAGTTACTCGACTGACAACTCCTACGAGCAGTACGTC. Amino acids: CASSYSTDNSYEQYV.

The J gene is TRBJ1-1, the V gene TRBV12-3 or TRBV12-4; 8 nucleotides agree with TRBD1. This CDR3 has 14 amino acids. J was trimmed by 11 bases and V by 3 bases; bases with no gene match: 11. CDR3 amino acids: CASSLERQGLAAFF. Here the CDR3 DNA reads TGTGCCAGCAGTTTGGAAAGACAGGGGTTAGCCGCTTTCTTT.

The V call is TRBV7-8, the J call TRBJ2-7; D unclear. Per the germline V gene, CDR1 is SGHVS and CDR2 is FQNEAQ. The V end was cut by 4 bases, the J end by 7 bases, with 8 bases between. This CDR3 has 11 amino acids. For the CDR3, the DNA is TGTGCCAGCAGCTGGAATTTAGAGCAGTACTTC. Amino acids: CASSWNLEQYF.

This rearrangement joins TRBV7-3 to TRBJ2-3, with 7 bases fitting TRBD1. The CDR3 runs to 15 residues. CDR1 is SGHTA, CDR2 FQGTGA, per germline. After removal of 4 bases from V and 4 bases from J, the junction contained 8 bases not matched to a gene. The CDR3 nucleotides are TGTGCCAGCAGCTCATCGAACAGGGGCGCAGATACGCAGTATTTT. Its protein product is CASSSSNRGADTQYF. Combining the CDR3 with reference TRBV7-3 and TRBJ2-3 gives the whole variable domain GAGVSQTPSNKVTEKGKYVELRCDPISGHTALYWYRQSLGQGPEFLIYFQGTGAADDSGLPNDRFFAVRPEGSVSTLKIQRTERGDSAVYLCASSSSNRGADTQYFGPGTRLTVL.

This clonotype has more than one count but fewer than ten. This sequence joins TRBV5-1 and TRBJ1-1; no clear D. This CDR3 is built from 15 residues. CDR1 is SGHRS, CDR2 YFSETQ, per germline. V was cut by 0 bases and J by 1 base, with 10 bases left in between. The CDR3 here is CASSLEGIGNTEAFF. The CDR3 DNA reads as TGCGCCAGCAGCTTGGAGGGAATCGGGAACACTGAAGCTTTCTTT. Variable domain in full (rest from reference TRBV5-1 and TRBJ1-1): KAGVTQTPRYLIKTRGQQVTLSCSPISGHRSVSWYQQTPGQGLQFLFEYFSETQRNKGNFPGRFSGRQFSNSRSEMNVSTLELGDSALYLCASSLEGIGNTEAFFGQGTRLTVV.

CDR3 sequence: CASRNRDTGELFF. The CDR3 DNA follows: TGTGCCAGCAGGAACAGGGACACCGGGGAGCTGTTTTTT. The chain recombines TRBV6-1 with TRBJ2-2, with D tentatively TRBD1 (6 bases). The CDR3 has 13 residues. Germline CDR1 MNHNS, CDR2 SASEGT. V lost 6 bases to trimming and J lost 3 bases, with 8 bases between them.

This clonotype has just a few counts. This chain connects TRBV20-1 to TRBJ1-2; 10 bases are shared with TRBD1. The CDR3 loop spans 14 amino acids. V lost 2 bases, J lost 3 bases, and 3 bases stayed unmatched. Germline V gives CDR1 DFQATT, CDR2 SNEGSKA (reference sequence). CDR3 amino acids: CSARPGQGYYGYTF. The CDR3 DNA reads TGCAGTGCTAGACCGGGACAGGGGTACTATGGCTACACCTTC.

The gene calls are TRBV12-3 or TRBV12-4 and TRBJ1-2; 8 bases map to TRBD1. CDR3 length equals 16 residues. V was clipped by 5 bases and J by 4 bases; unmatched bases: 12. The CDR3 loop reads CASSPSQGARGYGYTF. CDR3 DNA sequence: TGTGCCAGCAGTCCAAGCCAGGGGGCGCGCGGCTATGGCTACACCTTC.

The V gene is TRBV18, the J gene TRBJ2-3; the D gene is possibly TRBD1 (6 bases). Per the germline V gene, CDR1 is KGHSH and CDR2 is LQKENI. There are 18 residues in the CDR3. V was clipped by 2 bases and J by 2 bases, with 20 bases between them. The chain's CDR3 is CASSPERQVQFITDTQYF. CDR3 bases: TGTGCCAGCTCACCAGAGCGACAGGTCCAGTTCATCACAGATACGCAGTATTTT. Complete variable domain (other parts from reference TRBV18 and TRBJ2-3): NAGVMQNPRHLVRRRGQEARLRCSPMKGHSHVYWYRQLPEEGLKFMVYLQKENIIDESGMPKERFSAEFPKEGPSILRIQQVVRGDSAAYFCASSPERQVQFITDTQYFGPGTRLTVL.

The rearrangement links TRBV7-9 to TRBJ2-3; no firm D call. From germline, CDR1 is SEHNR and CDR2 FQNEAQ (reference sequence). This CDR3 spans 15 amino acids. Trimming pared 0 bases from V and 3 bases from J, leaving 10 bases between. CDR3 protein: CASSLAQGKTDTQYF. CDR3 bases: TGTGCCAGCAGCTTAGCGCAAGGGAAGACAGATACGCAGTATTTT.